The 32 T cell receptor beta chains in this list originate from one sample, sequenced in a study of T cell responses to AZD1222 COVID-19 vaccine. The protocol was immunoSEQ multiplex PCR, while the TCRdb copy is restricted to in-frame clones and leaves out a portion. The sample lists about 84,000 clones, 70% to 90% occurring once. The specimen was peripheral blood, collected on day 0 of AZD1222 vaccination. These receptor sequences come from an adult in good health.

The chain uses TRBV7-9 and TRBJ1-2; TRBD1 matches at 9 bases. V gave up 3 bases and J gave up 2 bases; unmatched junction bases: 7. The CDR3 runs 16 residues. CDR1 and CDR2 (germline): SEHNR, FQNEAQ (reference sequence). CDR3 DNA sequence: TGTGCCAGCAGCTTCGGGACAGGGTTTGGGAACTATGGCTACACCTTC. This translates into CASSFGTGFGNYGYTF. Together with reference TRBV7-9 and TRBJ1-2, the CDR3 gives the full variable domain: DTGVSQNPRHKITKRGQNVTFRCDPISEHNRLYWYRQTLGQGPEFLTYFQNEAQLEKSRLLSDRFSAERPKGSFSTLEIQRTEQGDSAMYLCASSFGTGFGNYGYTFGSGTRLTVV.

This chain's CDR3 is CASCGQSTEAFF. The CDR3 region has the DNA TGTGCCAGCTGTGGACAGTCCACTGAAGCTTTCTTT. The rearrangement links TRBV2 to TRBJ1-1; maybe TRBD1 (6 bases). Germline-derived CDR1 and CDR2 are SNHLY and FYNNEI. The CDR3 contains 12 residues. V lost 8 bases and J 4 bases, leaving 11 bases between the germline ends. The full variable domain, its missing parts supplied by reference TRBV2 and TRBJ1-1, is EPEVTQTPSHQVTQMGQEVILRCVPISNHLYFYWYRQILGQKVEFLVSFYNNEISEKSEIFDDQFSVERPDGSNFTLKIRSTKLEDSAMYFCASCGQSTEAFFGQGTRLTVV.

This clone was seen a handful of times. This chain uses TRBV9 with TRBJ2-3; 8 nucleotides match TRBD1. From germline, CDR1 is SGDLS and CDR2 YYNGEE. V lost 2 bases, J lost 1 base, and 3 bases stayed unmatched. This CDR3 has 15 residues. The CDR3 region is CASSVSTGGTDTQYF. The CDR3 coding sequence is TGTGCCAGCAGCGTTTCGACAGGGGGCACAGATACGCAGTATTTT.

The gene calls are TRBV6-5 and TRBJ2-4; D is perhaps TRBD1 or TRBD2 (5 bases each). The CDR3 covers 16 residues. In germline, CDR1 is MNHEY, CDR2 SVGAGI. V lost 2 bases and J 0 bases, leaving 11 bases between the germline ends. The CDR3 sequence: CASSYESGLAKNIQYF. As DNA, the CDR3 is TGTGCCAGCAGTTACGAGTCGGGGCTAGCCAAAAACATTCAGTACTTC.

V and J are TRBV2 and TRBJ1-5; the D is unclear. The CDR3 spans 16 residues. Trimming took 1 base from V and 3 from J, leaving 13 bases between them. CDR1 is SNHLY and CDR2 is FYNNEI in the germline V gene. CDR3 DNA sequence: TGTGCCAGCAGTGAAGAGGATAGGCCGCTCAATCAGCCCCAGCATTTT. Its protein product is CASSEEDRPLNQPQHF.

The rearrangement links TRBV14 to TRBJ2-3; D is uncertain. CDR3 length: 11 amino acids. Germline CDR1 reads SGHDN; CDR2 reads FVKESK. V gave up 1 base and J gave up 8 bases, with 4 bases separating them. CDR3 coding DNA: TGTGCCAGCAGCCAAGGAGGTACGCAGTATTTT. Its translation: CASSQGGTQYF.

The rearrangement links TRBV6-1 to TRBJ1-2; no reliable D call. Germline V lookup: CDR1 MNHNS, CDR2 SASEGT. The CDR3 is made up of 11 amino acids. V was clipped by 2 bases and J by 6 bases, with 4 bases between them. CDR3 loop: CASSEWNGYTF. In nucleotides, the CDR3 is TGTGCCAGCAGTGAATGGAATGGCTACACCTTC.

The chain employs TRBV29-1 and TRBJ1-2; D ambiguous. V lost 5 bases, J lost 10 bases, and 17 bases lay in between. CDR1 and CDR2 from the germline V gene are SQVTM and ANQGSEA. CDR3 length: 12 amino acids. This CDR3 reads CSVTPRAHDYTF. The CDR3 DNA follows: TGCAGCGTTACGCCGCGGGCCCATGACTACACCTTC.

This clone was recorded once. The CDR3 nucleotides read TGTGCCACCAGCAGAGGAGGGGGCCCAGATACGCAGTATTTT. Protein sequence: CATSRGGGPDTQYF. The chain combines TRBV15 with TRBJ2-3, with 7 bases lining up with TRBD1. CDR1 is LNHNV, CDR2 YYDKDF, per germline (reference sequence). CDR3 length: 14 amino acids. The ends lost 1 base at V and 4 bases at J; junction bases unmatched: 2.

This chain connects TRBV18 to TRBJ2-1, with D perhaps matching TRBD2 (5 bases). Trimming left V 1 base short and J 4 bases short, with 11 bases between. Germline V gives CDR1 KGHSH, CDR2 LQKENI. The CDR3 contains 15 residues. The CDR3 protein is CASSPQVASYNEQFF. CDR3 DNA sequence: TGTGCCAGCTCACCACAGGTAGCGAGTTACAATGAGCAGTTCTTC. Full variable domain (rest looked up from reference TRBV18 and TRBJ2-1): NAGVMQNPRHLVRRRGQEARLRCSPMKGHSHVYWYRQLPEEGLKFMVYLQKENIIDESGMPKERFSAEFPKEGPSILRIQQVVRGDSAAYFCASSPQVASYNEQFFGPGTRLTVL.

The rearrangement uses TRBV10-3 and TRBJ1-1, with 9 bases matching TRBD1. CDR3 size: 14 residues. With V trimmed by 6 bases and J by 0 bases, 2 bases remained unmatched. Germline values: CDR1 ENHRY, CDR2 SYGVKD. CDR3 DNA sequence: TGTGCCATCAGACAGGGGGCAATGAACACTGAAGCTTTCTTT. Protein sequence: CAIRQGAMNTEAFF.

The chain uses TRBV6-5 and TRBJ1-2; D uncertain. There are 14 residues in the CDR3. The V end lost 5 bases, the J end lost 8 bases, and 18 bases lay between the germline ends. CDR1 MNHEY and CDR2 SVGAGI come from the germline V gene. The CDR3 DNA follows: TGTGCCAGCAGTATACTTAATTCCGGAGGGGGCTACACCTTC. This codes for CASSILNSGGGYTF.

This clone was observed a single time. CDR3 nucleotides: TGCGCCAGCAGCTTGTTAGGGGCCGGGAGGAACACTGAAGCTTTCTTT. It is translated as CASSLLGAGRNTEAFF. This chain connects TRBV5-1 to TRBJ1-1; D possibly corresponds to TRBD1 (5 bases). The V gene's germline CDR1 is SGHRS and CDR2 YFSETQ. The CDR3 loop spans 16 amino acids. V gave up 1 base and J gave up 1 base, with 14 bases separating them. The whole variable domain, remainder taken from reference TRBV5-1 and TRBJ1-1, is KAGVTQTPRYLIKTRGQQVTLSCSPISGHRSVSWYQQTPGQGLQFLFEYFSETQRNKGNFPGRFSGRQFSNSRSEMNVSTLELGDSALYLCASSLLGAGRNTEAFFGQGTRLTVV.

V gene TRBV9 combines with J gene TRBJ1-3, with D tentatively TRBD1 (5 bases). Trimming pared 2 bases from V and 4 bases from J, leaving 13 bases between. CDR1 is SGDLS, CDR2 YYNGEE, per germline. There are 15 residues in the CDR3. The CDR3 protein is CASSVWGSSGNTIYF. CDR3 in DNA: TGTGCCAGCAGCGTTTGGGGGTCGTCCGGAAACACCATATATTTT.

The chain carries TRBV7-9 and TRBJ1-5; D remains ambiguous. CDR3 length: 15 amino acids. The germline V gene has CDR1 SEHNR and CDR2 FQNEAQ (reference sequence). Trimming stripped 1 base from V and 7 bases from J, with 14 bases between. In nucleotides, the CDR3 is TGTGCCAGCAGCTTAGGTGGAAGCGGACGGCAGCCCCAGCATTTT. As protein: CASSLGGSGRQPQHF.

The chain combines TRBV19 with TRBJ1-2; the D is unclear. V was trimmed by 4 bases and J by 6 bases, leaving 12 bases between them. The germline gives CDR1 LNHDA, CDR2 SQIVND (reference sequence). The CDR3 covers 13 residues. The CDR3, as DNA: TGTGCCAGTAGTACCCCCCTGCAGGATGGCTACACCTTC. As protein: CASSTPLQDGYTF.

The V gene is TRBV27, the J gene TRBJ1-1; D gene unclear. The CDR3 is 14 residues long. V lost 2 bases and J lost 11, with 18 bases in between. Germline V gene data show CDR1 as MNHEY and CDR2 as SMNVEV (reference sequence). The CDR3 reads CASSLGGQRVDAFF. For the CDR3, the DNA is TGTGCCAGCAGTTTAGGAGGTCAGAGAGTTGATGCTTTCTTT.

This clone was found a few times. The rearrangement joins TRBV10-2 to TRBJ1-5; 7 bases align to TRBD1. The CDR3 is made up of 13 amino acids. V lost 6 bases and J lost 5; bases outside the gene matches: 4. Germline CDR1 and CDR2: WSHSY and SAAADI. CDR3 bases: TGCGCCAGCAGGCAGGGGGGGCATCAGCCCCAGCATTTT. Protein sequence: CASRQGGHQPQHF.

The chain joins TRBV9 to TRBJ2-3; D gene ambiguous. The V end was cut by 0 bases, the J end by 2 bases, with 10 bases between. Germline lookup yields CDR1 SGDLS and CDR2 YYNGEE. This CDR3 spans 15 amino acids. The CDR3 here is CASSVGISLTDTQYF. CDR3 bases: TGTGCCAGCAGCGTAGGAATCAGCCTCACAGATACGCAGTATTTT.

The genes are TRBV20-1 and TRBJ2-1, with no clear D. The V end was cut by 3 bases, the J end by 10 bases, with 7 bases between. CDR1 is DFQATT, CDR2 SNEGSKA, per germline (reference sequence). The CDR3 totals 10 residues. Written as DNA, the CDR3 is TGCAGTGCTAGTCGGCGGGAGCAGTTCTTC. Translation gives CSASRREQFF.

The chain joins TRBV28 to TRBJ1-2; no definite D call. The CDR3 spans 13 residues. V shed 6 bases and J shed 4 bases, with 12 bases lying between them. From germline, CDR1 is MDHEN and CDR2 SYDVKM. CDR3 in amino acids: CASRLTTVYGYTF. The CDR3 DNA follows: TGTGCCAGCAGACTCACAACAGTCTATGGCTACACCTTC.

The chain joins TRBV9 to TRBJ1-1; 10 positions match TRBD1. This CDR3 comprises 17 residues. Germline trimming cut 3 bases from V and 0 bases from J; bases unmatched to any gene: 8. Germline V lookup: CDR1 SGDLS, CDR2 YYNGEE. The CDR3 protein is CASSGRDRGSMNTEAFF. The DNA for the CDR3 is TGTGCCAGCAGCGGCCGGGACAGGGGATCAATGAACACTGAAGCTTTCTTT. Using reference TRBV9 and TRBJ1-1 for the parts outside the CDR3, the full variable domain is DSGVTQTPKHLITATGQRVTLRCSPRSGDLSVYWYQQSLDQGLQFLIQYYNGEERAKGNILERFSAQQFPDLHSELNLSSLELGDSALYFCASSGRDRGSMNTEAFFGQGTRLTVV.

The chain combines TRBV6-5 with TRBJ1-4; possibly TRBD1 for D (5 bases). CDR3 length equals 14 residues. Per the germline V gene, CDR1 is MNHEY and CDR2 is SVGAGI. Deletions cut 8 bases from V and 5 bases from J, with 15 bases between. The CDR3 protein is CASSPYGGNEKLFF. DNA of the CDR3: TGTGCCAGCTCCCCCTACGGGGGAAATGAAAAACTGTTTTTT.

The V gene is TRBV5-1, the J gene TRBJ2-1; 12 nucleotides line up with TRBD2. This CDR3 comprises 16 residues. CDR1 SGHRS and CDR2 YFSETQ come from the germline V gene. Trimming removed 4 bases from V and 1 base from J; junction bases left unmatched: 3. CDR3: CASSTTSGSSYNEQFF. The CDR3 DNA reads as TGCGCCAGCAGCACGACTAGCGGGAGTTCCTACAATGAGCAGTTCTTC. Using reference TRBV5-1 and TRBJ2-1 for the parts outside the CDR3, the full variable domain is KAGVTQTPRYLIKTRGQQVTLSCSPISGHRSVSWYQQTPGQGLQFLFEYFSETQRNKGNFPGRFSGRQFSNSRSEMNVSTLELGDSALYLCASSTTSGSSYNEQFFGPGTRLTVL.

In its sample, this clone was seen once. The chain links TRBV6-5 to TRBJ1-1, with a weak D call TRBD1 (6 bases). Germline values: CDR1 MNHEY, CDR2 SVGAGI. V lost 0 bases and J 5 bases, leaving 13 bases between the germline ends. This CDR3 has 15 residues. CDR3 DNA: TGTGCCAGCAGTTACTCAGACAGGCTGGGAACTGAAGCTTTCTTT. Protein sequence: CASSYSDRLGTEAFF.

The table lists this clone with a count of one. The chain employs TRBV3-1 (or the pseudogene TRBV3-2) and TRBJ2-1, with D unclear. CDR1 is LGHDT and CDR2 is YNNKEL in the germline V gene (reference sequence). This CDR3 region has 15 residues. V lost 0 bases, J lost 4 bases, and 10 bases lay in between. The CDR3 bases are TGTGCCAGCAGCCAAGATTCAAGAGTGTACAATGAGCAGTTCTTC. Translating gives CASSQDSRVYNEQFF.

This clone was seen only a few times. The rearrangement joins TRBV12-5 to TRBJ2-1, with 9 bases that match TRBD2. Trimming took 6 bases from V and 10 from J; bases not matched to a gene: 16. From germline, CDR1 is LGHNT and CDR2 FRNRAP. CDR3 length: 16 amino acids. CDR3 amino acids: CASGHPLGLAGVEQFF. For the CDR3, the DNA is TGTGCTAGTGGCCACCCGTTGGGACTAGCTGGAGTGGAGCAGTTCTTC.

The chain uses TRBV7-9 and TRBJ1-4; TRBD1 matches 9 bases. The CDR3 loop spans 16 amino acids. With 4 bases clipped from V and 4 bases from J, the junction kept 7 bases outside the gene matches. Germline V lookup: CDR1 SEHNR, CDR2 FQNEAQ (reference sequence). The CDR3 DNA reads TGTGCCAGCAGCTCACGCCTGGACAGGGGTAATGAAAAACTGTTTTTT. Translation: CASSSRLDRGNEKLFF. Using reference TRBV7-9 and TRBJ1-4 for the parts outside the CDR3, the full variable domain is DTGVSQNPRHKITKRGQNVTFRCDPISEHNRLYWYRQTLGQGPEFLTYFQNEAQLEKSRLLSDRFSAERPKGSFSTLEIQRTEQGDSAMYLCASSSRLDRGNEKLFFGSGTQLSVL.

This chain joins TRBV29-1 and TRBJ1-1; the D is unclear. The CDR3 runs 13 residues. The germline V gene has CDR1 SQVTM and CDR2 ANQGSEA. V was shortened by 2 bases and J by 12 bases, with 19 bases between the two germline ends. CDR3 sequence: CSVESTASQLPFF. CDR3 nucleotide sequence: TGCAGCGTTGAATCGACGGCGAGCCAGCTGCCTTTCTTT. Full variable domain (missing parts from reference TRBV29-1 and TRBJ1-1): SAVISQKPSRDICQRGTSLTIQCQVDSQVTMMFWYRQQPGQSLTLIATANQGSEATYESGFVIDKFPISRPNLTFSTLTVSNMSPEDSSIYLCSVESTASQLPFFGQGTRLTVV.

This chain links TRBV5-5 with TRBJ2-7; D unresolved. Germline lookup yields CDR1 SGHKS and CDR2 YYEKEE (reference sequence). V was cut by 3 bases and J by 6 bases, with 10 bases left in between. This CDR3 has 12 residues. The CDR3 here is CASSSLAAEQYF. DNA for the CDR3: TGTGCCAGCAGCTCTTTGGCGGCCGAGCAGTACTTC.

The chain couples TRBV10-3 to TRBJ1-3; a weak D match, TRBD1 (6 bases). The germline CDR1 and CDR2 sequences are ENHRY and SYGVKD. V lost 6 bases and J 2 bases, leaving 11 bases between the germline ends. The CDR3 covers 14 residues. CDR3 loop: CAIRATGTGNTIYF. DNA for the CDR3: TGTGCCATCAGAGCTACAGGGACTGGAAACACCATATATTTT.

V gene TRBV7-3 combines with J gene TRBJ2-1, with D perhaps matching TRBD1 (7 bases). Trimming cost V 7 bases and J 7 bases, with 23 bases left between them. The CDR3 runs to 16 residues. Germline assignment: CDR1 SGHTA and CDR2 FQGTGA. The chain's CDR3 is CASTRGPTGTLNEQFF. DNA of the CDR3: TGTGCCAGCACGCGGGGCCCGACAGGGACCCTAAATGAGCAGTTCTTC. The whole variable domain, filled in from reference TRBV7-3 and TRBJ2-1, reads GAGVSQTPSNKVTEKGKYVELRCDPISGHTALYWYRQSLGQGPEFLIYFQGTGAADDSGLPNDRFFAVRPEGSVSTLKIQRTERGDSAVYLCASTRGPTGTLNEQFFGPGTRLTVL.